This T cell receptor beta chain appears in the sequencing data of a study of blood T cell repertoires in COVID-19. Overall study context: Collection of acute and convalescent COVID-19 samples took place in the United States, Italy and Spain. Sample material is recorded as cDNA or gDNA derived from T cells, B-cell-depleted T cells, or PBMCs.

Germline-derived CDR1 and CDR2 are LGHNA and YSLEER. Germline trimming cut 6 bases from V and 5 bases from J; bases unmatched to any gene: 12. The CDR3 has 16 residues. Original processing methods: Amplifying reference gene primers gave estimates of nucleated cell counts. Repertoires were generated with immunoSEQ multiplex PCR, while TCRdb's copy carries only in-frame clones and drops some. V and J calls and clone size are given by that table; D and trimming were obtained from the DNA. Seen here are around 250,000 clones, roughly 80% observed once, and the top ten hold less than 3.5%. Sequenced sample: peripheral blood. The chain employs TRBV4-3 and TRBJ2-1, with TRBD2 matching 8 bases. The TCR originated in a woman aged 18-35 years with acute or convalescent COVID-19. DNA of the CDR3: TGCGCCAGCAGTAGTGCAGTGGCGGGAGGACACAATGAGCAGTTCTTC. Residues: CASSSAVAGGHNEQFF.